This TCR beta chain appears in the sequencing data of a study of spatial heterogeneity in lung cancer. Study conclusions and caveats: Resection saw ubiquitous expanded tumor TCRs appear in blood more than follow-up did.

Each CDR3 protein is one row after TCRdb ran MiXCR on the 5' RACE reads. Of 90,000 or so distinct CDR3 sequences in the sample, over 8.5% are singletons; the top ten hold roughly 7.2%. Time point of the sample: sample taken at primary tumor resection. Material for sequencing was whole RNA from tumor, nontumor lung or frozen PBMC, left unsorted. For this clonotype: Its cognate antigen is unknown.

This TCR was sampled from a male donor with early-stage non-small cell lung cancer. This specimen consisted of PBMCs, obtained at surgery.

CDR3 in amino acids: CASSLGPYTDTQYF. In DNA form, the CDR3 reads TGTGCCAGCAGCCTCGGACCCTACACAGATACGCAGTATTTT. V usage is TRBV7-3 and J usage is TRBJ2-3, with unresolved D. V was trimmed by 5 bases and J by 2 bases, leaving 11 bases between them. The CDR3 sequence is 14 residues long. In germline, CDR1 is SGHTA, CDR2 FQGTGA.